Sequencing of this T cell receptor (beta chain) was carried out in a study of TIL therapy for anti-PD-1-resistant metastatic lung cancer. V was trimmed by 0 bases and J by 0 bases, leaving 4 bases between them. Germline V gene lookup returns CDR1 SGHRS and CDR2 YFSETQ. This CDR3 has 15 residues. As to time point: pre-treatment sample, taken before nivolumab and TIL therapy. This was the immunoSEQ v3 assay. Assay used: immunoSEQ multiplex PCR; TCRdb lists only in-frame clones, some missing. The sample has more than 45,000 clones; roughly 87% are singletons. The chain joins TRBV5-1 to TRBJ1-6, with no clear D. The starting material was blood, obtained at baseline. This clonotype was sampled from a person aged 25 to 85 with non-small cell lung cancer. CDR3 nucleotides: TGCGCCAGCAGCTTGGCCAGCTCCTATAATTCACCCCTCCACTTT. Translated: CASSLASSYNSPLHF.